This T cell receptor (beta chain) was sequenced in a study of CD8 T cells in Susac syndrome. About the research overall: Patients with Susac syndrome were therapy-naive, on corticosteroids, or on intravenous immunoglobulin alone at the time that blood was drawn.

After extraction with the RNeasy kit, about 0.45 to 1 ug of the RNA was reverse transcribed using random hexamers. Amplification of the TCR beta CDR3 was carried out by immunoSEQ multiplex PCR, which spanned a total of 54 Vbeta and 13 Jbeta segments. TCRdb redid the calling of the immunoSEQ multiplex PCR reads with MiXCR, one entry per CDR3 protein. The sample records some 200,000 distinct CDR3 sequences, approximately 96% being singletons. Germline V gene sequence: CDR1 GTSNPN, CDR2 SVGIG (reference sequence). This CDR3 has 14 residues. Trimming took 3 bases from V and 3 from J, leaving 11 bases between them. TEMRA cells were FACS-enriched, while CD8+ and CD4+ T cells were negatively isolated.

This clonotype originated in a human donor with Susac syndrome. The gene calls are TRBV30 and TRBJ2-2; no clear D. Source material: CD4+ T cells from PBMCs. The CDR3 loop reads CAWSLRVDTGELFF. The CDR3 region has the DNA TGTGCCTGGAGCCTACGGGTAGACACCGGGGAGCTGTTTTTT.